The next 11 T cell receptor beta chains were all read from a single sample in a study of blood T cell repertoires in COVID-19. The protocol was immunoSEQ multiplex PCR, while the TCRdb copy is restricted to in-frame clones and leaves out a portion. Of fewer than 130,000 clones in the sample, 88% are singletons; the top ten hold around 3.2%. The sample consisted of peripheral blood. The receptors were sampled from a woman aged 50 to 60 with acute or convalescent COVID-19.

This CDR3 reads CASSIGGLATTDTQYF. The CDR3 DNA is TGTGCCAGCAGCATAGGGGGACTAGCCACCACAGATACGCAGTATTTT. The rearrangement uses TRBV7-2 and TRBJ2-3; 9 bases are a match to TRBD2. V was pared by 5 bases and J by 2 bases, with 8 bases of the junction left unmatched. The CDR3 runs 16 residues. CDR1 and CDR2 (germline): SGHTA, FQGNSA.

The chain is built from TRBV3-1 (or the pseudogene TRBV3-2) and TRBJ1-5, with 8 nucleotides matching TRBD1. Germline V gene lookup returns CDR1 LGHDT and CDR2 YNNKEL (reference sequence). Germline trimming cut 1 base from V and 7 bases from J; bases unmatched to any gene: 6. There are 15 residues in the CDR3. In DNA form, the CDR3 reads TGTGCCAGCAGCCAAGGTGGACAGGGAGTCCAGCCCCAGCATTTT. Protein sequence: CASSQGGQGVQPQHF.

The V and J genes are TRBV3-1 (or the pseudogene TRBV3-2) and TRBJ2-5; D is perhaps TRBD2 (6 bases). Per germline, CDR1 LGHDT and CDR2 YNNKEL (reference sequence). The CDR3 is 12 amino acids. The V end lost 8 bases, the J end lost 9 bases, and 16 bases lay between the germline ends. Written as DNA, the CDR3 is TGTGCCAGCCAACGGGGGACCGGCCCCCAGTACTTC. This codes for CASQRGTGPQYF.

As for this clone: The junction does not match germline at one end; this may be a read error. This chain connects TRBV4-2 to TRBJ1-4; 8 bases line up with TRBD1. Looked up from germline, CDR1 is LGHNA and CDR2 is YNFKEQ. This CDR3 has 15 residues. In DNA, the CDR3 is TGTGCCAGCAGCCCCCAGGGGGCAACCAATGAAAAACTGTTTTTT. Amino acids: CASSPQGATNEKLFF.

The chain has TRBV4-1 and TRBJ1-1; TRBD1 matches 8 bases. CDR1 is MGHRA and CDR2 is YSYEKL in the germline V gene. Trimming at V came to 4 bases and at J to 3 bases, leaving 7 bases not matched to a gene. This CDR3 comprises 15 residues. CDR3 residues: CASSLEGQGHTEAFF. The CDR3, as DNA: TGCGCCAGCAGCCTAGAAGGACAGGGCCACACTGAAGCTTTCTTT.

The chain employs TRBV28 and TRBJ1-4; 8 bases line up with TRBD1. Germline CDR1 reads MDHEN; CDR2 reads SYDVKM. The CDR3 runs to 16 residues. V was pared by 9 bases and J by 3 bases, with 12 bases of the junction left unmatched. CDR3 loop: CASAQGGAVANEKLFF. Here the CDR3 DNA reads TGTGCCAGTGCACAGGGGGGCGCGGTGGCTAATGAAAAACTGTTTTTT.

The V and J genes are TRBV3-1 (or the pseudogene TRBV3-2) and TRBJ2-1; 12 bases align to TRBD2. CDR1 and CDR2 (germline): LGHDT, YNNKEL (reference sequence). This CDR3 region has 17 residues. The V and J ends lost 0 bases and 7 bases, in that order; junction bases with no gene match: 7. CDR3 sequence: CASSQDRRTSGKNEQFF. In DNA form, the CDR3 reads TGTGCCAGCAGCCAAGATCGACGGACTAGCGGGAAGAATGAGCAGTTCTTC.

The V call is TRBV19, the J call TRBJ1-3; the D gene is possibly TRBD1 (6 bases). The CDR3 runs 16 residues. Germline V lookup: CDR1 LNHDA, CDR2 SQIVND (reference sequence). V lost 7 bases and J 0 bases, leaving 16 bases between the germline ends. The CDR3 nucleotides read TGTGCCAGTACCGAGGACAGACCCCTCTCTGGAAACACCATATATTTT. It codes for CASTEDRPLSGNTIYF.

The V gene is TRBV6-4, the J gene TRBJ2-5, with TRBD2 matching 10 bases. CDR1 is MRHNA and CDR2 is SNTAGT in the germline V gene. V dropped 2 bases and J dropped 5; count of bases not matched to a gene: 5. The CDR3 is made up of 15 amino acids. The CDR3 sequence: CASSDKREGRETQYF. CDR3 DNA sequence: TGTGCCAGCAGTGACAAGCGGGAGGGCCGGGAGACCCAGTACTTC.

V and J are TRBV5-8 and TRBJ2-7, with D perhaps TRBD2 (5 bases). The CDR3 contains 14 residues. In germline, CDR1 is SGHTS, CDR2 YDEGEE. Deletions cut 4 bases from V and 0 bases from J, with 11 bases between. This CDR3 is CASSTPGNSYEQYF. The CDR3 bases are TGTGCCAGCAGCACACCCGGGAACTCCTACGAGCAGTACTTC.

This chain connects TRBV15 to TRBJ2-5; no clear D. CDR3 length: 13 amino acids. Trimming shortened V by 6 bases and J by 5 bases, and 13 bases separated the two germline ends. Germline loops: CDR1 LNHNV, CDR2 YYDKDF (reference sequence). CDR3 residues: CATRQNPRETQYF. In DNA form, the CDR3 reads TGTGCCACCAGACAGAACCCACGGGAGACCCAGTACTTC.